One sample yielded the 28 T cell receptor beta chains listed below, sequenced in a study of blood T cell repertoires in COVID-19. TCRdb keeps only in-frame clones here, not all; method: immunoSEQ multiplex PCR. The profile covers more than 150,000 clones, with roughly 87% appearing a single time and around 2% taken by the ten largest. Sample: PBMCs or T cells enriched from blood (not recorded which). Source of these receptors: a woman aged 30 to 39 who had recovered from COVID-19.

The rearrangement links TRBV19 to TRBJ2-1; D is undetermined. Deletions cut 4 bases from V and 2 bases from J, with 6 bases between. CDR3 length: 13 amino acids. Germline V gene lookup returns CDR1 LNHDA and CDR2 SQIVND (reference sequence). CDR3 sequence: CASSTIPYNEQFF. In nucleotides, the CDR3 is TGTGCCAGTAGTACTATACCCTACAATGAGCAGTTCTTC.

The chain couples TRBV6-8 to TRBJ2-4, with TRBD2 matching over 8 bases. Germline CDR1 reads MNHGY; CDR2 reads SAAAGT. J gave up 0 bases and V 9 bases, and 1 base lay outside the gene matches. This CDR3 spans 13 amino acids. The chain's CDR3 is CARSGRAKNIQYF. CDR3 nucleotide sequence: TGTGCCAGGAGCGGGAGAGCCAAAAACATTCAGTACTTC.

The chain joins TRBV6-4 to TRBJ1-1; TRBD1 aligns across 7 bases. The CDR3 totals 15 residues. Per germline, CDR1 MRHNA and CDR2 SNTAGT. J lost 6 bases, V lost 6 bases, and 13 bases had no gene match. CDR3 amino acids: CASSPGGNRGAEAFF. Here the CDR3 DNA reads TGTGCCAGCAGCCCCGGTGGAAACAGGGGAGCTGAAGCTTTCTTT.

The rearrangement joins TRBV30 to TRBJ2-1; D might be TRBD2 (6 bases). The CDR3 sequence is 16 residues long. Germline V gives CDR1 GTSNPN, CDR2 SVGIG (reference sequence). Deletions cut 3 bases from V and 1 base from J, with 16 bases between. The CDR3 sequence: CAWRGGRTPSYNEQFF. DNA of the CDR3: TGTGCCTGGAGAGGTGGGAGGACGCCTTCCTACAATGAGCAGTTCTTC.

The V call is TRBV2, the J call TRBJ1-1; 7 bases fit TRBD1. V lost 8 bases, J lost 3 bases, and 9 bases stayed unmatched. Looked up from germline, CDR1 is SNHLY and CDR2 is FYNNEI. The CDR3 is 14 amino acids. The CDR3 loop reads CASGKNRGDTEAFF. The CDR3 DNA follows: TGTGCCAGCGGTAAAAACAGGGGTGACACTGAAGCTTTCTTT. Full variable domain (remainder filled in from reference TRBV2 and TRBJ1-1): EPEVTQTPSHQVTQMGQEVILRCVPISNHLYFYWYRQILGQKVEFLVSFYNNEISEKSEIFDDQFSVERPDGSNFTLKIRSTKLEDSAMYFCASGKNRGDTEAFFGQGTRLTVV.

The table lists this clone with a count of one. The same CDR3 can be traced to other DNA sequences in this sample. The CDR3 DNA sequence: TGTGCCAGCAGTTTGAGGCAGGCAACTAATGAAAAACTGTTTTTT. Its translation: CASSLRQATNEKLFF. This sequence joins TRBV5-5 and TRBJ1-4; D ambiguous. The CDR3 consists of 15 residues. CDR1 and CDR2 (germline): SGHKS, YYEKEE (reference sequence). The V end was cut by 5 bases, the J end by 0 bases, with 11 bases between.

This clone was counted a single time. V is TRBV6-2 or TRBV6-3 and J is TRBJ1-2; possible D gene TRBD1, 6 bases. Trimming took 5 bases from V and 3 from J, leaving 10 bases between them. Germline V gives CDR1 MNHEY, CDR2 SVGEGT. The CDR3 has 13 residues. The CDR3 DNA reads as TGTGCCAGCAGTGGACAGATATACTATGGCTACACCTTC. It codes for CASSGQIYYGYTF.

The V gene is TRBV11-2, the J gene TRBJ1-4; 7 positions agree with TRBD1. Losses at the gene ends were 5 bases for V and 7 bases for J; bases not matched to a gene: 10. CDR1 and CDR2 (germline): SGHAT, FQNNGV. The CDR3 is 15 amino acids. CDR3 loop: CASSTRTGAAEKLFF. The CDR3 nucleotides are TGTGCCAGCAGCACCCGGACAGGCGCCGCTGAAAAACTGTTTTTT.

The chain couples TRBV3-1 (or the pseudogene TRBV3-2) to TRBJ1-2, with 7 positions matching TRBD1. Per germline, CDR1 LGHDT and CDR2 YNNKEL (reference sequence). There are 15 residues in the CDR3. Losses at the gene ends were 1 base for V and 5 bases for J; bases not matched to a gene: 7. The CDR3 nucleotides read TGTGCCAGCAGCCAAGTTGACAGGGCAGGGTATGGCTACACCTTC. This codes for CASSQVDRAGYGYTF.

The chain employs TRBV4-2 and TRBJ1-5; maybe TRBD1 (6 bases). The CDR3 covers 15 residues. V lost 6 bases to trimming and J lost 0 bases, with 12 bases between them. Germline lookup yields CDR1 LGHNA and CDR2 YNFKEQ. Here the CDR3 reads CASRDRDLSNQPQHF. The CDR3 DNA follows: TGTGCCAGCAGGGACAGAGACCTTAGCAATCAGCCCCAGCATTTT.

This clone has only a few counts. The genes are TRBV30 and TRBJ2-7; either TRBD1 or TRBD2 may supply D (5 bases each). The CDR3 is made up of 17 amino acids. Germline lookup yields CDR1 GTSNPN and CDR2 SVGIG (reference sequence). V gave up 5 bases and J gave up 2 bases, with 25 bases separating them. The CDR3 nucleotides read TGTGCCTGGGGGGCCGGGCTCGACACTAGTAGAACCTACGAGCAGTACTTC. It is translated as CAWGAGLDTSRTYEQYF.

The V and J genes are TRBV6-5 and TRBJ1-2, with TRBD1 matching over 10 bases. The CDR3 is 15 amino acids. The V and J ends lost 5 bases and 4 bases, in that order; junction bases with no gene match: 7. Germline V CDR1 and CDR2: MNHEY, SVGAGI. CDR3 residues: CASSPRTGGIYGYTF. CDR3 nucleotides: TGTGCCAGCAGTCCAAGGACAGGGGGAATCTATGGCTACACCTTC.

J is TRBJ1-3 and V is TRBV7-9; 7 bases match TRBD1. The germline V gene encodes CDR1 SEHNR and CDR2 FQNEAQ (reference sequence). The V gene end was trimmed by 1 base and the J gene end by 6 bases; junction bases not matched to a gene: 3. The CDR3 has 14 amino acids. The CDR3: CASSLEGQKNTIYF. CDR3 bases: TGTGCCAGCAGCTTAGAGGGACAGAAAAACACCATATATTTT.

The chain has TRBV28 and TRBJ2-7, with TRBD2 identical over 8 bases. This CDR3 is 12 amino acids long. Germline V gene sequence: CDR1 MDHEN, CDR2 SYDVKM. After removal of 8 bases from V and 7 bases from J, the junction contained 7 bases not matched to a gene. The chain's CDR3 is CASLGLVTEQYF. The CDR3 coding sequence is TGTGCCAGCCTGGGACTAGTGACAGAGCAGTACTTC.

The J gene is TRBJ2-7, the V gene TRBV27; perhaps TRBD2 as D (5 bases). This CDR3 is 13 amino acids long. Germline lookup yields CDR1 MNHEY and CDR2 SMNVEV (reference sequence). V was trimmed by 3 bases and J by 0 bases, leaving 6 bases between them. CDR3 amino acids: CASSFSGSYEQYF. The CDR3 DNA is TGTGCCAGCAGTTTCAGCGGCTCCTACGAGCAGTACTTC.

The chain combines TRBV7-2 with TRBJ2-4; 7 bases are shared with TRBD2. The CDR3 extends over 18 amino acids. V was pared by 1 base and J by 0 bases, with 9 bases of the junction left unmatched. Looked up from germline, CDR1 is SGHTA and CDR2 is FQGNSA. The CDR3 sequence is CASSLDLAEKLAKNIQYF. For the CDR3, the DNA is TGTGCCAGCAGCTTAGATCTAGCGGAGAAACTAGCCAAAAACATTCAGTACTTC.

This chain connects TRBV5-4 to TRBJ2-7; maybe TRBD1 (6 bases). This CDR3 spans 14 amino acids. Between the trimmed V and J ends, which lost 4 bases and 0 bases, there was a span of 11 bases. Germline V gene data show CDR1 as SGHNT and CDR2 as YYREEE (reference sequence). The chain's CDR3 is CASSRYRVSYEQYF. CDR3 in DNA: TGTGCCAGCAGCCGATACAGGGTCTCCTACGAGCAGTACTTC.

CDR3 loop: CAWNRRQGLRDYGYTF. The CDR3 DNA reads TGTGCCTGGAACCGGCGACAGGGGTTAAGGGACTATGGCTACACCTTC. This sequence joins TRBV30 and TRBJ1-2; 8 bases line up with TRBD1. V dropped 4 bases and J dropped 3; count of bases not matched to a gene: 13. The CDR3 runs to 16 residues. Germline CDR1 reads GTSNPN; CDR2 reads SVGIG (reference sequence).

V gene TRBV10-2 combines with J gene TRBJ1-1; 8 bases are a match to TRBD1. CDR1 is WSHSY, CDR2 SAAADI, per germline. Germline trimming cut 8 bases from V and 2 bases from J; bases unmatched to any gene: 4. The CDR3 length is 13 residues. This CDR3 reads CASGGQVNTEAFF. The CDR3 coding sequence is TGCGCCAGCGGGGGACAGGTAAACACTGAAGCTTTCTTT.

The chain couples TRBV5-6 to TRBJ2-7, with 11 nucleotides matching TRBD1. This CDR3 is 14 amino acids long. Germline CDR1 SGHDT, CDR2 YYEEEE. V trimming: 5 bases; J trimming: 7 bases; junction bases outside the gene matches: 8. As DNA, the CDR3 is TGTGCCAGCAGGGCGGGGACAGGGGGACCAGAGCAGTACTTC. Translated: CASRAGTGGPEQYF.

The J gene is TRBJ2-1, the V gene TRBV18; 8 bases map to TRBD2. The length of the CDR3 is 17 residues. From germline, CDR1 is KGHSH and CDR2 LQKENI. V shed 0 bases, J shed 6 bases, and the junction held 10 bases outside the gene matches. The CDR3 DNA reads TGTGCCAGCTCACCACCGGGAGCCCTAGCGGGTCCCAATGAGCAGTTCTTC. It translates to CASSPPGALAGPNEQFF.

This clone was seen a handful of times. At one end, the junction sequence differs from germline, possibly due to a read error. The gene calls are TRBV7-9 and TRBJ2-1; 11 bases line up with TRBD2. Germline V gives CDR1 SEHNR, CDR2 FQNEAQ (reference sequence). The CDR3 covers 14 residues. Written as DNA, the CDR3 is TGTGCCAGCAGCTTACCCCGGACTAGCGGGTCCAGTGTCTTC. It yields the protein CASSLPRTSGSSVF.

The chain couples TRBV5-4 to TRBJ1-2; D is unresolved. Germline V gene data show CDR1 as SGHNT and CDR2 as YYREEE (reference sequence). Trimming pared 4 bases from V and 0 bases from J, leaving 16 bases between. This CDR3 is built from 16 residues. The CDR3 reads CASSQGGRITNYGYTF. CDR3 bases: TGTGCCAGCAGCCAAGGAGGACGGATAACTAACTATGGCTACACCTTC.

The sample holds one count of this clone. V usage is TRBV4-3 and J usage is TRBJ1-2; the match to TRBD1 covers 11 bases. CDR1 and CDR2 (germline): LGHNA, YSLEER. The CDR3 length is 15 residues. V lost 0 bases and J lost 8; bases outside the gene matches: 5. The CDR3 spells CASSQDGTGGFGYTF. The CDR3 DNA reads TGCGCCAGCAGCCAAGACGGGACAGGGGGTTTCGGCTACACCTTC.

This clone was detected once. The chain combines TRBV12-3 or TRBV12-4 with TRBJ2-7; the D gene is possibly TRBD1 (6 bases). The CDR3 loop spans 13 amino acids. Trimming cost V 5 bases and J 0 bases, with 8 bases left between them. CDR3 nucleotides: TGTGCCAGCAGTAGGGACACCTCCTACGAGCAGTACTTC. Encoded protein: CASSRDTSYEQYF.

This clone has just one count. The chain uses TRBV9 and TRBJ2-7, with 9 bases aligning to TRBD2. The CDR3 length is 14 residues. V lost 4 bases, J lost 2 bases, and 4 bases stayed unmatched. Per the germline V gene, CDR1 is SGDLS and CDR2 is YYNGEE. DNA of the CDR3: TGTGCCAGCAGCCCCGGGACTAGCCCCTACGAGCAGTACTTC. Protein sequence: CASSPGTSPYEQYF.

The gene calls are TRBV30 and TRBJ1-2, with 8 bases matching TRBD1. CDR3 length equals 13 residues. Germline-derived CDR1 and CDR2 are GTSNPN and SVGIG (reference sequence). The junction had 8 bases not matched to a gene; V was cut back by 3 bases and J by 8 bases. The CDR3 here is CAWSGQGTTGYTF. CDR3 DNA: TGTGCCTGGAGCGGACAGGGAACTACGGGCTACACCTTC.

This chain links TRBV11-2 with TRBJ1-1; no clear D. CDR3 length equals 17 residues. CDR1 and CDR2 (germline): SGHAT, FQNNGV. V gave up 5 bases and J gave up 0 bases, with 19 bases separating them. CDR3 nucleotide sequence: TGTGCCAGCAGCCTGTGGGAGGCGGACTATATGAACACTGAAGCTTTCTTT. Its protein product is CASSLWEADYMNTEAFF. Drawing the rest from reference TRBV11-2 and TRBJ1-1, the complete variable domain is EAGVAQSPRYKIIEKRQSVAFWCNPISGHATLYWYQQILGQGPKLLIQFQNNGVVDDSQLPKDRFSAERLKGVDSTLKIQPAKLEDSAVYLCASSLWEADYMNTEAFFGQGTRLTVV.